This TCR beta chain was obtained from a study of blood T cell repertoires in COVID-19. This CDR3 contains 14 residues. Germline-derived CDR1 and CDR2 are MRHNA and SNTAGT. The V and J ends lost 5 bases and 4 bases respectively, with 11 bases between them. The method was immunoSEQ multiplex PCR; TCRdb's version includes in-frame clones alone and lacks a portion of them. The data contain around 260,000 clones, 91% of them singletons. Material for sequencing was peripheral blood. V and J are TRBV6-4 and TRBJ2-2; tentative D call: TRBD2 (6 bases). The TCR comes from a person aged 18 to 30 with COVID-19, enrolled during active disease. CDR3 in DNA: TGTGCCAGCAGTCAGCTAGCGACCACCGGGGAGCTGTTTTTT. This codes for CASSQLATTGELFF.